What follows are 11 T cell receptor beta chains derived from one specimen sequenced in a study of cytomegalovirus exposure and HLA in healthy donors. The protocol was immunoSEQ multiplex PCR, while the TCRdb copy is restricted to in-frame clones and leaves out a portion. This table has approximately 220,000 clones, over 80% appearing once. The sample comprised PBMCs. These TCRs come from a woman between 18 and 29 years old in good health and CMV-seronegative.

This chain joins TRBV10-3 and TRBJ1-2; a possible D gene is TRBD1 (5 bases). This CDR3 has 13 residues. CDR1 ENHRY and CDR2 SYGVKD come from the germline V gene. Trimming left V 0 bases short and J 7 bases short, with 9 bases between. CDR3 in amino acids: CAISESGRSGYTF. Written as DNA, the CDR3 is TGTGCCATCAGTGAGTCGGGGCGTAGTGGCTACACCTTC.

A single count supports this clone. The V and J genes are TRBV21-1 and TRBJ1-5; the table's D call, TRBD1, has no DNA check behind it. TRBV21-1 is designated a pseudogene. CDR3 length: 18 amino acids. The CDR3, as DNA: TGTGCCAGCAGCAAAAGCTGGGGGACAGGGTTTAGCAATCAGCCCCAGCATTTT. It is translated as CASSKSWGTGFSNQPQHF.

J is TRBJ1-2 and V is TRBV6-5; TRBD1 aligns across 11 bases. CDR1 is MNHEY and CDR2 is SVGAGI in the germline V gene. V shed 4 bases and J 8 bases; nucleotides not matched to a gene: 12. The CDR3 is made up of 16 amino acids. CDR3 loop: CASSSSRTGGSYGYTF. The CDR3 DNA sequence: TGTGCCAGCAGTTCTTCCAGGACAGGGGGCTCCTACGGCTACACCTTC.

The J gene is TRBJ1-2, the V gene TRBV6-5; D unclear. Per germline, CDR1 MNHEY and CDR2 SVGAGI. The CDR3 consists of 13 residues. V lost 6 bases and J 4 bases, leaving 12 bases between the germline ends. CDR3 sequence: CASRKGDFYGYTF. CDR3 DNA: TGTGCCAGCAGGAAAGGAGACTTCTATGGCTACACCTTC.

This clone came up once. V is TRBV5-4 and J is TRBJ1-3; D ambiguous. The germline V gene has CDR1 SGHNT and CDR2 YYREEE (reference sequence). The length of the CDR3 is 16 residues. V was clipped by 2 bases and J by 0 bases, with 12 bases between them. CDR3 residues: CASSLALKNSGNTIYF. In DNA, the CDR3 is TGTGCCAGCAGCTTAGCCCTGAAAAACTCTGGAAACACCATATATTTT. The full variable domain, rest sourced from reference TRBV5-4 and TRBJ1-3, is ETGVTQSPTHLIKTRGQQVTLRCSSQSGHNTVSWYQQALGQGPQFIFQYYREEENGRGNFPPRFSGLQFPNYSSELNVNALELDDSALYLCASSLALKNSGNTIYFGEGSWLTVV.

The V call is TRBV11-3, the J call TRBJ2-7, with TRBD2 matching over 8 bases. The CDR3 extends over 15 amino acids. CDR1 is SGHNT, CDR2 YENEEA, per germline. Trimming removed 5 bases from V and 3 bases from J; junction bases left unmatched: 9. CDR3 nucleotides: TGTGCCAGCAGCATCGGCCCAGCGGGAGTCTACGAGCAGTACTTC. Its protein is CASSIGPAGVYEQYF.

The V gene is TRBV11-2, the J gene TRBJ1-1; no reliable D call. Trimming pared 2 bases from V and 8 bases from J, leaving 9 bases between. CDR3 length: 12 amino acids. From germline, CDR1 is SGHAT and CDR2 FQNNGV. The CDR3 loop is CASSLRVGEAFF. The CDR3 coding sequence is TGTGCCAGCAGCTTACGGGTTGGGGAAGCTTTCTTT. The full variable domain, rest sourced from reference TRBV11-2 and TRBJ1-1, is EAGVAQSPRYKIIEKRQSVAFWCNPISGHATLYWYQQILGQGPKLLIQFQNNGVVDDSQLPKDRFSAERLKGVDSTLKIQPAKLEDSAVYLCASSLRVGEAFFGQGTRLTVV.

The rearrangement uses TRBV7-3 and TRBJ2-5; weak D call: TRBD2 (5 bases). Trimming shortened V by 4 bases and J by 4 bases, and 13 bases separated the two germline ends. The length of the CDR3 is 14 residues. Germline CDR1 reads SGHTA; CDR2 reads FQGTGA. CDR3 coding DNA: TGTGCCAGCAGCTCCCCCGGACTCGGAGAGACCCAGTACTTC. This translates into CASSSPGLGETQYF.

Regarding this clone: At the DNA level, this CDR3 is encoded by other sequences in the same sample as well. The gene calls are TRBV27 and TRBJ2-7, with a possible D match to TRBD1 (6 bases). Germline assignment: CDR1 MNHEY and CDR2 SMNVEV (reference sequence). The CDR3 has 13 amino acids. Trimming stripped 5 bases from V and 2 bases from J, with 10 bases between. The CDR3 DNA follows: TGTGCCAGCAGTCTGACAGGAACCTACGAGCAGTACTTC. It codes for CASSLTGTYEQYF.

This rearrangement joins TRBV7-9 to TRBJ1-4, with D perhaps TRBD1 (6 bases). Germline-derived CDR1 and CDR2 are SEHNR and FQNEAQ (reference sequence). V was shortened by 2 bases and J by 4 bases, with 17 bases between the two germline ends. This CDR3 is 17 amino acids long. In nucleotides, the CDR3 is TGTGCCAGCAGCTTAACAGGGACGGGTGGAATTAATGAAAAACTGTTTTTT. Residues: CASSLTGTGGINEKLFF.

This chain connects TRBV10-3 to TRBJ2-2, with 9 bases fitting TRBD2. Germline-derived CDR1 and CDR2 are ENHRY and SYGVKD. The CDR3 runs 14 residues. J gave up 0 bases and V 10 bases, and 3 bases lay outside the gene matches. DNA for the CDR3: TGTGCCACCCGACTAGCGGCGAACACCGGGGAGCTGTTTTTT. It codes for CATRLAANTGELFF.